What follows are 12 T cell receptor beta chains derived from one specimen sequenced in a study of T cells expressing NK-cell markers. TCRdb re-called the 5' RACE reads; one entry per CDR3 protein, DNA not given. The sample holds about 380,000 distinct CDR3 sequences. The sample was blood T cells: a sorted CD56 or NKG2C T cell subset, CD4+ or CD8+ T cells, or bulk PBMC T cells (not recorded which). These receptors were collected from a man aged 18-69 years in good health.

This chain joins TRBV5-1 and TRBJ1-1; TCRdb indicates TRBD1, and absent DNA this call remains unverified. This CDR3 comprises 12 residues. Germline loops: CDR1 SGHRS, CDR2 YFSETQ. CDR3 protein: CASSLGQGAAFF.

This chain's CDR3 is CASADRTNTEAFF. This chain joins TRBV18 and TRBJ1-1. The CDR3 contains 13 residues. Germline V gives CDR1 KGHSH, CDR2 LQKENI.

The chain links TRBV7-3 to TRBJ2-4; TCRdb reports TRBD1, a call that lacks DNA to check it against. CDR3 length: 14 residues. Germline V gives CDR1 SGHTA, CDR2 FQGTGA. CDR3 region: CASSPDRGADIQYF.

V usage is TRBV27 and J usage is TRBJ2-7; the TRBD1 assignment by TCRdb is unverifiable without DNA. CDR1 is MNHEY and CDR2 is SMNVEV in the germline V gene (reference sequence). The CDR3 is made up of 14 amino acids. CDR3 sequence: CASSKLSGPYEQYF.

This chain connects TRBV20-1 to TRBJ2-7; TCRdb picks TRBD2, but there is no DNA to check that call. The CDR3 consists of 13 residues. Germline V gives CDR1 DFQATT, CDR2 SNEGSKA (reference sequence). This CDR3 reads CSARWDSSYEQYF.

J is TRBJ2-1 and V is TRBV7-2; absent DNA, TCRdb's TRBD1 call cannot be checked. This CDR3 spans 16 amino acids. Per the germline V gene, CDR1 is SGHTA and CDR2 is FQGNSA. This CDR3 reads CASRFRAAYRYNEQFF.

The chain is built from TRBV27 and TRBJ2-7; the D call of TRBD1 rests on TCRdb alone, since no DNA is present to check it. This CDR3 comprises 14 residues. Per the germline V gene, CDR1 is MNHEY and CDR2 is SMNVEV (reference sequence). The CDR3 loop reads CASSSGQGVREQYF.

The rearrangement links TRBV20-1 to TRBJ2-5; the D call of TRBD1 rests on TCRdb alone, since no DNA is present to check it. Germline CDR1 DFQATT, CDR2 SNEGSKA (reference sequence). This CDR3 contains 13 residues. CDR3 protein: CSARSRAIETQYF.

CDR3: CASSAGTADALQYF. The chain links TRBV5-1 to TRBJ2-7; lacking DNA, the TRBD1 call made by TCRdb goes unchecked. Looked up from germline, CDR1 is SGHRS and CDR2 is YFSETQ. The CDR3 covers 14 residues.

The V gene is TRBV29-1, the J gene TRBJ2-6; no DNA is available, so the TRBD1 call from TCRdb remains unchecked. Germline values: CDR1 SQVTM, CDR2 ANQGSEA. The CDR3 has 15 residues. The CDR3 loop is CSVFRGRDGANVLTF.

This rearrangement joins TRBV27 to TRBJ1-2; no DNA is available, so the TRBD1 call from TCRdb remains unchecked. Germline assignment: CDR1 MNHEY and CDR2 SMNVEV (reference sequence). The CDR3 sequence is 14 residues long. The CDR3 here is CASSSIFTGAGYTF.

V usage is TRBV2 and J usage is TRBJ2-3; TCRdb's D call of TRBD2 is untestable without DNA. The germline V gene has CDR1 SNHLY and CDR2 FYNNEI. CDR3 length: 12 amino acids. CDR3 in amino acids: CASRGDVDTQYF.